The T cell receptor beta chain described here comes from a study of T cell repertoires in cytomegalovirus infection. Germline V CDR1 and CDR2: MNHEY, SVGEGT. V was trimmed by 11 bases and J by 1 base, leaving 11 bases between them. The CDR3 sequence is 12 residues long. TCRdb re-derived calls from the reads in MiXCR, one entry per CDR3 protein. In the table there are about 110,000 distinct CDR3 sequences, about a tenth of which are singletons. This clonotype was seen many times. Its cognate antigen is unknown. The sequencing input was PBMCs, sequenced either directly or after in vitro stimulation (not recorded which). The chain recombines TRBV6-2 or TRBV6-3 with TRBJ1-1, with D hard to call. This sequence was found in a human donor in good health (CMV status not recorded). Some clones in this sample may be carry-over from other donors' samples. CDR3 DNA sequence: TGTGCCGGCCGGGGTCAGAACACTGAAGCTTTCTTT. It is translated as CAGRGQNTEAFF.